This T cell receptor (beta chain) was sequenced in a study of T cells in Graves' hyperthyroidism and ophthalmopathy. Amplified TCR beta CDR3 regions came from RNA transcripts. In the first-round RT-PCR of the TCR CDR3, the HTBI primer set was used. TCRdb reprocessed the multiplex PCR reads with MiXCR, giving one entry per CDR3 protein. Of 95,000 to 110,000 distinct CDR3 sequences detected, 47% appear once; the ten largest clones hold 26%. The CDR3 is 13 amino acids. Germline CDR1 and CDR2: DFQATT and SNEGSKA (reference sequence). V dropped 6 bases and J dropped 10; count of bases not matched to a gene: 7. Findings of the study overall: A 13 V-J signature model discriminated ophthalmopathy versus stable hyperthyroidism.

As concerns this clonotype: Its antigen is currently unknown.

The sequencing sample was made of blood. This chain links TRBV20-1 with TRBJ1-6, with 9 bases aligning to TRBD1. The receptor was isolated from a man aged 40-49 years with Graves' hyperthyroidism. CDR3: CSAEGQGSSPLHF. The CDR3 DNA is TGCAGTGCCGAAGGACAGGGGTCGTCACCCCTCCACTTT.